These 24 T cell receptor beta chains came from one sample sequenced in a study of T cell changes during pregnancy in multiple sclerosis. Sequencing used immunoSEQ multiplex PCR; TCRdb keeps in-frame clones, though not all of them. The table records tens of thousands of clones, roughly 92% of them present only once. Sequencing was performed on CD8+ T cells from peripheral blood mononuclear cells, taken in the third trimester of pregnancy. These receptors were taken from a female donor with multiple sclerosis, enrolled in a pregnancy study.

The V and J genes are TRBV27 and TRBJ2-1; no reliable D call. This CDR3 has 14 residues. V was pared by 5 bases and J by 1 base, with 9 bases between. Germline values: CDR1 MNHEY, CDR2 SMNVEV (reference sequence). The CDR3 region is CASSLSRSYNEQFF. The CDR3 bases are TGTGCCAGCAGTCTCTCCCGTTCCTACAATGAGCAGTTCTTC.

CDR3 sequence: CASSLRGVWANVLTF. The CDR3 region has the DNA TGTGCCAGCAGCTTGCGAGGAGTATGGGCCAACGTCCTGACTTTC. The V call is TRBV5-4, the J call TRBJ2-6; D ambiguous. Trimming shortened V by 1 base and J by 5 bases, and 10 bases separated the two germline ends. Germline V gives CDR1 SGHNT, CDR2 YYREEE (reference sequence). The CDR3 consists of 15 residues.

This clone is deemed large. This chain uses TRBV9 with TRBJ2-1, with no clear D. This CDR3 region has 12 residues. Trimming removed 1 base at V and 10 bases at J, with 9 bases between. Germline values: CDR1 SGDLS, CDR2 YYNGEE. The CDR3 here is CASSVYRWEQFF. The CDR3 nucleotides read TGTGCCAGCAGCGTATATCGGTGGGAGCAGTTCTTC. The entire variable domain, with the rest obtained from reference TRBV9 and TRBJ2-1, is as follows: DSGVTQTPKHLITATGQRVTLRCSPRSGDLSVYWYQQSLDQGLQFLIQYYNGEERAKGNILERFSAQQFPDLHSELNLSSLELGDSALYFCASSVYRWEQFFGPGTRLTVL.

The chain combines TRBV30 with TRBJ1-1; D ambiguous. In germline, CDR1 is GTSNPN, CDR2 SVGIG (reference sequence). The CDR3 is made up of 13 amino acids. V lost 2 bases and J lost 8, with 15 bases in between. The CDR3: CAWSSDETLEAFF. The DNA of the CDR3 is TGTGCCTGGAGTTCCGATGAAACTTTAGAAGCTTTCTTT. Full variable domain (missing parts from reference TRBV30 and TRBJ1-1): SQTIHQWPATLVQPVGSPLSLECTVEGTSNPNLYWYRQAAGRGLQLLFYSVGIGQISSEVPQNLSASRPQDRQFILSSKKLLLSDSGFYLCAWSSDETLEAFFGQGTRLTVV.

J is TRBJ2-1 and V is TRBV28; 8 bases are a match to TRBD2. There are 16 residues in the CDR3. Germline values: CDR1 MDHEN, CDR2 SYDVKM. The ends lost 4 bases at V and 6 bases at J; junction bases unmatched: 11. CDR3 protein: CASSSAWSGSSNEQFF. CDR3 bases: TGTGCCAGCAGTTCCGCCTGGAGCGGGAGTAGCAATGAGCAGTTCTTC.

The chain uses TRBV27 and TRBJ2-7; TRBD2 is a possible D gene (5 bases). Trimming stripped 2 bases from V and 3 bases from J, with 14 bases between. This CDR3 is 15 amino acids long. Germline CDR1 is MNHEY and CDR2 is SMNVEV (reference sequence). The CDR3 nucleotides read TGTGCCAGCAGTTTAGATGAGGGCGGAAGCTACGAGCAGTACTTC. It translates to CASSLDEGGSYEQYF.

The chain has TRBV2 and TRBJ1-2; TRBD1 is a possible D gene (6 bases). Germline V gives CDR1 SNHLY, CDR2 FYNNEI. The CDR3 loop spans 14 amino acids. Trimming removed 4 bases from V and 3 bases from J, with 12 bases in between. The CDR3 region has the DNA TGTGCCAGCAGTGTCCAGGGGTCCCACTATGGCTACACCTTC. Translation: CASSVQGSHYGYTF.

The genes are TRBV7-8 and TRBJ2-1; TRBD2 is a possible D gene (5 bases). The CDR3 runs 14 residues. Germline V gene data show CDR1 as SGHVS and CDR2 as FQNEAQ. Between the trimmed V and J ends, which lost 5 bases and 0 bases, there was a span of 8 bases. The CDR3 coding sequence is TGTGCCAGCAGCCCGACTAACTCCTACAATGAGCAGTTCTTC. Protein sequence: CASSPTNSYNEQFF.

The chain recombines TRBV2 with TRBJ2-1; tentatively, D is TRBD1 (5 bases). Germline CDR1 SNHLY, CDR2 FYNNEI. The CDR3 contains 14 residues. Trimming left V 5 bases short and J 7 bases short, with 15 bases between. This CDR3 is CASSPDTGENEQFF. As DNA, the CDR3 is TGTGCCAGCAGTCCGGACACCGGTGAGAATGAGCAGTTCTTC.

The chain is built from TRBV28 and TRBJ2-7, with 10 positions matching TRBD1. V dropped 5 bases and J dropped 4; count of bases not matched to a gene: 8. The CDR3 is made up of 15 amino acids. Germline lookup yields CDR1 MDHEN and CDR2 SYDVKM. The CDR3 DNA reads as TGTGCCAGCAGTACCTGGACAGGGGGGCCATACGAGCAGTACTTC. Its protein is CASSTWTGGPYEQYF. Variable domain in full (rest from reference TRBV28 and TRBJ2-7): DVKVTQSSRYLVKRTGEKVFLECVQDMDHENMFWYRQDPGLGLRLIYFSYDVKMKEKGDIPEGYSVSREKKERFSLILESASTNQTSMYLCASSTWTGGPYEQYFGPGTRLTVT.

The chain is built from TRBV7-9 and TRBJ2-3; D might be TRBD2 (6 bases). The germline gives CDR1 SEHNR, CDR2 FQNEAQ (reference sequence). V was trimmed by 7 bases and J by 4 bases, leaving 12 bases between them. CDR3 length: 13 amino acids. Written as DNA, the CDR3 is TGTGCCAGCATTCTGGGGGAGGCAGATACGCAGTATTTT. The encoded protein is CASILGEADTQYF.

This chain uses TRBV19 with TRBJ2-1; TRBD2 agrees at 13 bases. Trimming at V came to 5 bases and at J to 6 bases, leaving 4 bases not matched to a gene. The CDR3 runs 15 residues. Per the germline V gene, CDR1 is LNHDA and CDR2 is SQIVND (reference sequence). CDR3 protein: CASSPGTSGTNEQFF. CDR3 in DNA: TGTGCCAGTAGTCCCGGGACTAGCGGGACCAATGAGCAGTTCTTC.

The CDR3 sequence: CASSPTGYDGYTF. The CDR3 DNA sequence: TGTGCCAGCAGTCCTACAGGGTACGATGGCTACACCTTC. This sequence joins TRBV6-5 and TRBJ1-2, with a weak D call TRBD1 (6 bases). V was pared by 5 bases and J by 6 bases, with 13 bases between. The CDR3 has 13 residues. Germline loops: CDR1 MNHEY, CDR2 SVGAGI.

V gene TRBV5-6 combines with J gene TRBJ2-7; D ambiguous. CDR1 and CDR2 (germline): SGHDT, YYEEEE. With 0 bases removed from V and 1 base from J, the gap between germline ends came to 5 bases. The CDR3 is made up of 13 amino acids. CDR3 residues: CASSLDNSYEQYF. The CDR3 region has the DNA TGTGCCAGCAGCTTGGATAATTCCTACGAGCAGTACTTC.

The chain has TRBV19 and TRBJ1-1; no definite D call. Trimming took 5 bases from V and 0 from J, leaving 13 bases between them. Germline assignment: CDR1 LNHDA and CDR2 SQIVND (reference sequence). The CDR3 has 15 residues. CDR3 in amino acids: CASSVPGWVNTEAFF. The CDR3 DNA sequence: TGTGCCAGTAGTGTCCCGGGGTGGGTGAACACTGAAGCTTTCTTT. Full variable domain (missing parts from reference TRBV19 and TRBJ1-1): DGGITQSPKYLFRKEGQNVTLSCEQNLNHDAMYWYRQDPGQGLRLIYYSQIVNDFQKGDIAEGYSVSREKKESFPLTVTSAQKNPTAFYLCASSVPGWVNTEAFFGQGTRLTVV.

The V gene is TRBV19, the J gene TRBJ2-1; 7 bases are shared with TRBD2. CDR1 LNHDA and CDR2 SQIVND come from the germline V gene (reference sequence). CDR3 length equals 15 residues. Unmatched junction bases numbered 3, after V lost 1 base and J lost 3 bases. CDR3 bases: TGTGCCAGTAGTATAGGAGGGGACTACTACAATGAGCAGTTCTTC. Translation gives CASSIGGDYYNEQFF.

J is TRBJ2-2 and V is TRBV29-1; 9 bases fit TRBD2. Germline V gives CDR1 SQVTM, CDR2 ANQGSEA. V was pared by 6 bases and J by 3 bases, with 8 bases of the junction left unmatched. This CDR3 spans 15 amino acids. The CDR3 nucleotides read TGCAGCGTAGATAGCGGGAGCGGCGACACCGGGGAGCTGTTTTTT. It yields the protein CSVDSGSGDTGELFF.

This clone showed up just once. The V and J genes are TRBV7-2 and TRBJ2-2, with D unclear. The CDR3 length is 15 residues. Trimming removed 5 bases from V and 9 bases from J, with 19 bases in between. CDR1 and CDR2 (germline): SGHTA, FQGNSA. The CDR3 bases are TGTGCCAGCAGCCCCCAGTTGGGCAAGACAAGGGAGCTGTTTTTT. Translation: CASSPQLGKTRELFF.

The genes are TRBV6-1 and TRBJ1-1, with D possibly TRBD1 on 5 matching bases. The V end lost 10 bases, the J end lost 4 bases, and 13 bases lay between the germline ends. The CDR3 is made up of 12 amino acids. Germline loops: CDR1 MNHNS, CDR2 SASEGT. The CDR3 spells CATSEGVTEAFF. The CDR3 region has the DNA TGTGCCACGTCGGAAGGGGTCACTGAAGCTTTCTTT.

This chain joins TRBV19 and TRBJ1-3; 10 positions match TRBD1. The CDR3 consists of 16 residues. V was pared by 5 bases and J by 1 base, with 5 bases of the junction left unmatched. From germline, CDR1 is LNHDA and CDR2 SQIVND (reference sequence). The CDR3 bases are TGTGCCAGTAGTCTGACAGGGGGCATGTCTGGAAACACCATATATTTT. It specifies CASSLTGGMSGNTIYF. Complete variable domain (other parts from reference TRBV19 and TRBJ1-3): DGGITQSPKYLFRKEGQNVTLSCEQNLNHDAMYWYRQDPGQGLRLIYYSQIVNDFQKGDIAEGYSVSREKKESFPLTVTSAQKNPTAFYLCASSLTGGMSGNTIYFGEGSWLTVV.

The chain carries TRBV7-9 and TRBJ2-6; D ambiguous. The CDR3 length is 16 residues. V lost 2 bases to trimming and J lost 0 bases, with 8 bases between them. CDR1 and CDR2 (germline): SEHNR, FQNEAQ (reference sequence). CDR3 coding DNA: TGTGCCAGCAGCTTACCCCGGAGCTCTGGGGCCAACGTCCTGACTTTC. Amino acid sequence: CASSLPRSSGANVLTF.

The CDR3 nucleotides are TGTGCCAGCAGCCCCGGGACTAGCGGGGGCTACAATGAGCAGTTCTTC. Translating it yields CASSPGTSGGYNEQFF. The V and J genes are TRBV27 and TRBJ2-1; 14 bases match TRBD2. CDR3 length: 16 amino acids. Germline V gene sequence: CDR1 MNHEY, CDR2 SMNVEV (reference sequence). V lost 6 bases, J lost 3 bases, and 4 bases stayed unmatched.

The chain carries TRBV6-4 and TRBJ2-1; D unclear. Trimming shortened V by 3 bases and J by 9 bases, and 6 bases separated the two germline ends. The CDR3 sequence is 11 residues long. CDR1 and CDR2 (germline): MRHNA, SNTAGT. For the CDR3, the DNA is TGTGCCAGCAGTGAAGATAGTGAGCAGTTCTTC. Translating gives CASSEDSEQFF.

The V gene is TRBV4-3, the J gene TRBJ2-6; 10 nucleotides line up with TRBD1. The germline CDR1 and CDR2 sequences are LGHNA and YSLEER. V was clipped by 1 base and J by 3 bases; unmatched bases: 6. The CDR3 has 18 residues. DNA of the CDR3: TGCGCCAGCAGCCAAGCCGACAGGGGGCTACGTGGGGCCAACGTCCTGACTTTC. The encoded protein is CASSQADRGLRGANVLTF.